This T cell receptor beta chain was profiled in a study of blood T cell repertoires in COVID-19. Only in-frame clones appear in the TCRdb table, and some are missing; sequencing was by immunoSEQ multiplex PCR. The table records roughly 75,000 clones, around 83% of them present only once. This clone was counted only a few times. V lost 5 bases to trimming and J lost 6 bases, with 12 bases between them. The germline V gene has CDR1 SGHTA and CDR2 FQGTGA. This CDR3 comprises 13 residues. Input material: peripheral blood. This TCR was sampled from a man aged 65 to 85 with acute or convalescent COVID-19. The chain combines TRBV7-3 with TRBJ2-3; a possible D gene is TRBD2 (6 bases). The CDR3 nucleotides are TGTGCCAGCAGCAGGGACTCTCTGGATACGCAGTATTTT. It specifies CASSRDSLDTQYF.